This T cell receptor beta chain emerged from a study of cytomegalovirus exposure and HLA in healthy donors. Study-wide results and limits: Three chains linked to CMV were shown in vitro to be specific for CMV antigens. Diagnosis of cytomegalovirus status made by the classifier reportedly showed high specificity and sensitivity. Presence/absence analyses assumed roughly uniform sequencing depth across donors.

PCR amplification relied on 60 Vbeta primers (plus 13 Jbeta primers). In the authors' methods: A later analysis counted 70 million to 85 million unique TCR beta chains, 9.5 million to 13 million shared. Sequencing was performed with immunoSEQ multiplex PCR; in TCRdb, only in-frame clones are kept and a portion is missing. The D gene and trimming were derived from the DNA, and the V and J assignments and clone size from that table. The sample holds some 150,000 clones, approximately 80% seen once. The J segment lost 3 bases and the V segment lost 4 bases, leaving 4 bases of the junction unmatched. The CDR3 spans 14 residues. Germline V gene lookup returns CDR1 SGHNT and CDR2 YYREEE (reference sequence). This clone was seen only a few times. As yet, its antigen is unknown.

Sequencing was performed on PBMCs. V and J are TRBV5-4 and TRBJ1-2, with 9 bases lining up with TRBD1. This TCR was sampled from a woman aged 18-35 years in good health and CMV-seronegative. This CDR3 reads CASSPRTGDYGYTF. The CDR3, as DNA: TGTGCCAGCAGCCCCCGGACAGGGGACTATGGCTACACCTTC.